This is a list of T cell receptor beta chains from one sample in a study of regulatory T cells in long-lasting Graves disease. One entry per CDR3 protein results from TCRdb running MiXCR on the multiplex PCR reads. Of under 450,000 distinct CDR3 sequences in the sample, 12% are singletons; the top ten hold 15% to 20%. These data were likewise used in another study, on T cells in Graves' hyperthyroidism and ophthalmopathy.

Sequencing used peripheral blood mononuclear cells (PBMCs), obtained at new diagnosis, from a patient treated with antithyroid drugs. These receptors were taken from a woman under 30 with Graves disease. The conserved cysteine and the conserved F or W are not part of the CDR3 here.

J gene | V gene | CDR3 protein
TRBJ1-1 | TRBV5-1 | ASNGGMAGEDTEAF
TRBJ2-7 | TRBV28 | ASVGNGYEQY
TRBJ1-1 | TRBV4-3 | ASSQVRGGGVGTEAF
TRBJ2-1 | TRBV12-3/TRBV12-4 | ASSLGTGADEQF
TRBJ1-2 | TRBV7-9 | ASSPQPTGDRGYT
TRBJ2-7 | TRBV7-8 | ASSLGVSGVEQY
TRBJ2-3 | TRBV28 | ASSLSAGADTQY
TRBJ1-1 | TRBV15 | ATSPGGTTNTEAF
TRBJ1-5 | TRBV6-5 | ASSFRGRLNQPQH
TRBJ1-6 | TRBV12-3/TRBV12-4 | ASSLGAYSPLH
TRBJ2-7 | TRBV30 | AWSVGSYEQY
TRBJ2-1 | TRBV20-1 | SARAVNEQF
TRBJ2-1 | TRBV11-2 | ASSAGVNQGILFNEQF
TRBJ1-1 | TRBV29-1 | SVQTFPYRVTEAF
TRBJ2-7 | TRBV12-3/TRBV12-4 | ASTHSGSYEQY
TRBJ2-3 | TRBV9 | ASSAEFYSTDTQY
TRBJ2-4 | TRBV15 | ATSRGPGQAVAKNIQY
TRBJ1-2 | TRBV2 | ASSLTVANYGYT
TRBJ1-1 | TRBV9 | ASSVEAGRTEAF
TRBJ1-2 | TRBV6-2/TRBV6-3 | ASSRIRTGVGSRTGRDYGYT
TRBJ2-5 | TRBV5-1 | ASSLETTSWETQY
TRBJ1-2 | TRBV7-9 | ASSPPTEPNYGYT
TRBJ1-1 | TRBV28 | ASTATSQLNTEAF
TRBJ1-2 | TRBV11-3 | ASSSLGGYGYT
TRBJ2-5 | TRBV3-1 | ASSLQGWYQETQY
TRBJ1-6 | TRBV10-3 | AISESRGRNSPLH
TRBJ1-3 | TRBV27 | ASSLRGQMVDGYSGNTIY
TRBJ1-2 | TRBV18 | ASQDPGSIYGYT
TRBJ2-5 | TRBV3-1 | ASSQDSYYRTQY
TRBJ1-6 | TRBV10-3 | AISDSGTAFNSPLH
TRBJ2-3 | TRBV19 | ASSRIRADTQY
TRBJ1-4 | TRBV27 | ASRLGSFTTNEKLF
TRBJ1-5 | TRBV12-3/TRBV12-4 | ASSKDKGGVVGSNQPQH
TRBJ1-3 | TRBV7-8 | ASSLWGSLNSGNTIY
TRBJ1-1 | TRBV12-3/TRBV12-4 | ASTPGGTEAF
TRBJ2-1 | TRBV27 | ASEALGTGDYNEQF
TRBJ2-5 | TRBV28 | ASSMGPFGTFPNEETQY
TRBJ2-5 | TRBV7-8 | ASTGLAGGLRTQY
TRBJ2-5 | TRBV6-1 | ASSPGTSTETQY
TRBJ1-1 | TRBV19 | ASNREVNTEAF